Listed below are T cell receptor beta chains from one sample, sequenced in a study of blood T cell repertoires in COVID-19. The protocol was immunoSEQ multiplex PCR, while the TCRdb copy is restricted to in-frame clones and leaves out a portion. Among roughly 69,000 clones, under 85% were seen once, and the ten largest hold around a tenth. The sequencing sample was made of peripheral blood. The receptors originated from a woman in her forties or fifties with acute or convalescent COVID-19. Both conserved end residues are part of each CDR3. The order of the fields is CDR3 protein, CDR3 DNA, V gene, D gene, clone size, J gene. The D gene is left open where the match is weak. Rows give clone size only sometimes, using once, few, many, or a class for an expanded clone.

CASSQLRGTGGSNYGYTF TGCGCCAGCAGCCAACTAAGGGGGACAGGGGGCTCTAACTATGGCTACACCTTC TRBV4-1 TRBD1 . TRBJ1-2
CASSLRTSGGSDEQYF TGTGCCAGCAGCCTAAGGACTAGCGGGGGTAGCGACGAGCAGTACTTC TRBV7-2 TRBD2 . TRBJ2-7
CASSTQPGQTYEQYF TGTGCCAGTAGTACACAGCCGGGACAAACCTACGAGCAGTACTTC TRBV19 . . TRBJ2-7
CASSLGSGDTEAFF TGTGCCAGCTCACTGGGGTCAGGGGACACTGAAGCTTTCTTT TRBV18 . . TRBJ1-1
CASRPGTGVPPGEQFF TGTGCCAGCAGGCCCGGGACAGGGGTTCCCCCCGGAGAGCAGTTCTTC TRBV5-4 TRBD1 . TRBJ2-1
CASSFDGGETQYF TGTGCCAGCAGCTTCGACGGGGGGGAGACCCAGTACTTC TRBV2 TRBD2 . TRBJ2-5
CASSANRGETQYF TGTGCCAGCAGTGCCAATCGAGGGGAGACCCAGTACTTC TRBV2 . . TRBJ2-5
CASSLGGGGYEQYF TGTGCCAGCAGCTTAGGGGGAGGGGGTTACGAGCAGTACTTC TRBV7-2 . . TRBJ2-7
CAGTSGGNEQFF TGTGCCGGGACTAGCGGGGGCAATGAGCAGTTCTTC TRBV7-9 TRBD2 few TRBJ2-1
CAISAISGSSSSYEQYF TGTGCCATCAGTGCTATTAGCGGATCTTCAAGCTCCTACGAGCAGTACTTC TRBV10-3 . . TRBJ2-7
CASSPPRNTEAFF TGTGCCAGCAGCCCGCCCAGGAACACTGAAGCTTTCTTT TRBV7-9 . once TRBJ1-1
CASSLEMSSYNEQFF TGCGCCAGCAGCTTGGAGATGAGCTCCTACAATGAGCAGTTCTTC TRBV5-1 . few TRBJ2-1
CASSPGTGQNYGYTF TGTGCCAGCTCACCAGGGACAGGACAGAACTATGGCTACACCTTC TRBV18 TRBD1 once TRBJ1-2
CASRRTWTATDTQYF TGTGCCAGTCGCCGGACATGGACGGCCACAGATACGCAGTATTTT TRBV19 . . TRBJ2-3
CASSQEREFYRGEQFF TGCGCCAGCAGCCAAGAGCGGGAGTTCTACCGAGGTGAGCAGTTCTTC TRBV4-3 TRBD2 . TRBJ2-1
CASSLAVRNQPQHF TGTGCCAGCAGCTTGGCGGTTCGGAATCAGCCCCAGCATTTT TRBV5-8 . . TRBJ1-5
CASSWTGGTDTIYF TGTGCCAGCAGCTGGACAGGGGGCACAGACACCATATATTTT TRBV28 TRBD1 . TRBJ1-3
CASSFSPGVDTQYF TGTGCCAGCAGCTTCTCCCCAGGGGTGGATACGCAGTATTTT TRBV11-2 . few TRBJ2-3
CASSLSAANYGYTF TGTGCCAGCAGTTTATCGGCGGCTAACTATGGCTACACCTTC TRBV27 . . TRBJ1-2
CASGRTPGEYNEQFF TGCGCCAGTGGGCGGACTCCAGGGGAATACAATGAGCAGTTCTTC TRBV5-1 . . TRBJ2-1
CATSDPGRGGKETQYF TGTGCCACCAGTGACCCTGGAAGGGGCGGGAAAGAGACCCAGTACTTC TRBV24-1 . . TRBJ2-5
CASSSGQGNTEAFF TGTGCCAGCAGCTCGGGACAGGGGAACACTGAAGCTTTCTTT TRBV7-8 TRBD1 many TRBJ1-1
CASSPSVRGKAFF TGTGCCAGCAGCCCCTCCGTCAGGGGTAAAGCTTTCTTT TRBV3-1/TRBV3-2 . . TRBJ1-1
CASSIDHMVGYTF TGTGCCAGTAGTATAGATCACATGGTTGGCTACACCTTC TRBV19 . . TRBJ1-2
CASSPSGSYTDTQYF TGCGCCAGCAGCCCTAGCGGGAGCTACACAGATACGCAGTATTTT TRBV5-1 TRBD2 few TRBJ2-3
CSVVGGSSTDTQYF TGCAGCGTTGTAGGAGGCAGTAGCACAGATACGCAGTATTTT TRBV29-1 . once TRBJ2-3
CASSQDLQQNEKLFF TGTGCCAGCAGCCAAGATTTACAGCAGAATGAAAAACTGTTTTTT TRBV4-2 . . TRBJ1-4
CASSYISEQYF TGTGCCAGCAGTTACATCAGCGAGCAGTACTTC TRBV6-2/TRBV6-3 . . TRBJ2-7
CAWSYSWTEAFF TGTGCCTGGAGTTATAGTTGGACTGAAGCTTTCTTT TRBV30 . . TRBJ1-1
CATREPLFYGYTF TGTGCCACCCGGGAACCCTTATTCTATGGCTACACCTTC TRBV27 . . TRBJ1-2
CASSEGRVGVGYTF TGTGCCAGCAGTGAAGGACGGGTAGGGGTTGGATACACCTTC TRBV2 . . TRBJ1-2
CASRGQGPTNEKLFF TGTGCCAGCAGGGGACAGGGCCCAACTAATGAAAAACTGTTTTTT TRBV27 TRBD1 . TRBJ1-4
CASSAPSALTDTQYF TGTGCCAGCAGTGCCCCTAGCGCCCTCACAGATACGCAGTATTTT TRBV28 . few TRBJ2-3
CASSRTGAEQYF TGTGCCAGCAGTCGGACAGGGGCCGAGCAGTACTTC TRBV12-3/TRBV12-4 TRBD1 . TRBJ2-7
CASSEKGVNTEAFF TGTGCCAGCTCAGAGAAGGGGGTAAACACTGAAGCTTTCTTT TRBV18 . . TRBJ1-1
CASSRDKVGNTIYF TGTGCCAGCAGCAGGGACAAAGTAGGAAACACCATATATTTT TRBV13 . . TRBJ1-3
CASRSGGPNTGELFF TGTGCTAGTCGTAGCGGGGGCCCGAACACCGGGGAGCTGTTTTTT TRBV12-5 TRBD2 . TRBJ2-2
CASSWEDMAGNAFF TGCGCCAGCAGCTGGGAGGACATGGCAGGTAACGCTTTCTTT TRBV5-1 . . TRBJ1-1
CASSLAAGDTGELFF TGTGCCAGCAGCTTGGCAGCGGGGGACACCGGGGAGCTGTTTTTT TRBV5-4 TRBD2 . TRBJ2-2
CASSLDPAGSSYNEQFF TGTGCCAGCAGCTTAGATCCAGCGGGAAGCTCCTACAATGAGCAGTTCTTC TRBV13 TRBD2 . TRBJ2-1
CASSLGQFNNSPLHF TGCGCCAGCAGCTTGGGACAGTTTAATAATTCACCCCTCCACTTT TRBV5-1 . . TRBJ1-6
CASSYGLEGINEQYF TGTGCCAGCAGCTACGGACTAGAGGGGATCAACGAGCAGTACTTC TRBV7-6 TRBD2 . TRBJ2-7
CASSPGGASGGQETQYF TGTGCCAGTAGTCCCGGGGGGGCTAGCGGGGGACAAGAGACCCAGTACTTC TRBV19 TRBD2 . TRBJ2-5
CASSLGGQTNSYNEQFF TGTGCCAGCAGCTTAGGGGGACAGACTAACTCCTACAATGAGCAGTTCTTC TRBV11-3 TRBD1 . TRBJ2-1
CATSGIQNLNTEAFF TGTGCCACCAGCGGAATACAGAACTTGAACACTGAAGCTTTCTTT TRBV15 . . TRBJ1-1
CASSVQAGNTIYF TGTGCCAGCAGTGTTCAGGCTGGAAACACCATATATTTT TRBV2 . . TRBJ1-3
CASSHQTPSGRAYNEQFF TGTGCCAGCAGCCACCAAACCCCTAGCGGGAGGGCCTACAATGAGCAGTTCTTC TRBV14 TRBD2 . TRBJ2-1
CASSLEGAYNSPLHF TGTGCCAGCAGCCTTGAGGGGGCTTATAATTCACCCCTCCACTTT TRBV7-9 TRBD1 . TRBJ1-6
CASSPTGFANSPLHF TGTGCCAGCAGCCCGACAGGGTTTGCTAATTCACCCCTCCACTTT TRBV27 TRBD1 . TRBJ1-6
CVSSEYRGKYGYTF TGTGTCAGCAGTGAATATCGAGGGAAGTATGGCTACACCTTC TRBV6-1 . . TRBJ1-2
CSAQGNSGNTIYF TGCAGCGCGCAGGGGAACTCTGGAAACACCATATATTTT TRBV29-1 . . TRBJ1-3
CASSFSGSTNEQFF TGTGCCAGCAGCTTTAGCGGGAGCACCAATGAGCAGTTCTTC TRBV11-3 TRBD2 . TRBJ2-1
CASSSRGTGTEKLFF TGTGCCAGCAGCTCCCGCGGGACAGGGACTGAAAAACTGTTTTTT TRBV9 TRBD1 many TRBJ1-4
CASSPDGTNSGNTIYF TGTGCCAGCTCACCGGACGGGACAAACTCTGGAAACACCATATATTTT TRBV18 . . TRBJ1-3
CASSLRGGHTGELFF TGTGCCAGCAGTTTACGTGGGGGCCATACCGGGGAGCTGTTTTTT TRBV27 . few TRBJ2-2
CASSEGTYEQYF TGTGCCAGCAGCGAGGGTACCTACGAGCAGTACTTC TRBV2 . few TRBJ2-7
CASSPPLVGRGRYQPQHF TGTGCCAGCAGCCCACCTTTGGTCGGCAGGGGGCGGTATCAGCCCCAGCATTTT TRBV27 TRBD1 once TRBJ1-5
CASSQDPGGAPEQFF TGTGCCAGCAGCCAAGATCCGGGGGGGGCCCCTGAGCAGTTCTTC TRBV3-1/TRBV3-2 TRBD2 few TRBJ2-1